One and the same sample provided the 8 T cell receptor beta chains below, sequenced in a study of blood T cells in healthy people across ages. It was with a sample-barcoded 5' primer and a J-beta primer mix that a second PCR of roughly 6 to 12 cycles was run. TCRdb re-called the 5' RACE reads with MiXCR, one entry per CDR3 protein. The table has some 1,500,000 distinct CDR3 sequences, approximately 43% seen once. Material: blood. These receptors were collected from a woman in her late teens or twenties in good health.

In this sample, this clonotype turned up a few times. This CDR3 is CASSERGLSYEQYF. CDR3 coding DNA: TGTGCCAGCAGTGAGAGGGGCCTCTCCTACGAGCAGTACTTC. J is TRBJ2-7 and V is TRBV12-3 or TRBV12-4, with D perhaps given as TRBD1 or TRBD2 (5 bases each). The CDR3 totals 14 residues. V lost 5 bases, J lost 0 bases, and 11 bases lay in between.

The chain couples TRBV25-1 to TRBJ2-7, with 14 bases matching TRBD2. This CDR3 comprises 19 residues. The junction had 17 bases not matched to a gene; V was cut back by 3 bases and J by 7 bases. From germline, CDR1 is MGHDK and CDR2 SYGVNS. This CDR3 reads CASSDPGGTSGSSYNEQYF. CDR3 nucleotide sequence: TGTGCCAGCAGTGATCCGGGGGGGACTAGCGGGAGTTCCTACAATGAGCAGTACTTC.

On this clonotype itself: Just one base apart from a much larger clone, this may be a read error. This chain uses TRBV4-3 with TRBJ2-7; possible D gene TRBD2, 5 bases. Germline loops: CDR1 LGHNA, CDR2 YSLEER. The V and J ends lost 3 bases and 7 bases respectively, with 16 bases between them. The CDR3 consists of 14 residues. CDR3 residues: CASSQLASYNEQYF. CDR3 nucleotide sequence: TGCGCCAGCAGCCAGCTAGCATCCTACAATGAGCAGTACTTC.

V and J are TRBV6-6 and TRBJ2-1; weak D call: TRBD1 (6 bases). With 8 bases removed from V and 6 bases from J, the gap between germline ends came to 17 bases. Germline V lookup: CDR1 MNHNY, CDR2 SVGAGI (reference sequence). The CDR3 is 14 amino acids. The CDR3 is CASGRQDSLNEQFF. CDR3 bases: TGTGCCAGCGGCCGACAGGATTCGCTCAATGAGCAGTTCTTC.

This clonotype was found a few times. J is TRBJ2-1 and V is TRBV5-1, with D possibly being TRBD1 (6 bases). Deletions cut 0 bases from V and 7 bases from J, with 14 bases between. This CDR3 has 15 amino acids. The V gene's germline CDR1 is SGHRS and CDR2 YFSETQ. DNA for the CDR3: TGCGCCAGCAGCTTGGCCCCGGCAGGGGAGAATGAGCAGTTCTTC. Its translation is CASSLAPAGENEQFF. Full variable domain (outside the CDR3, taken from reference TRBV5-1 and TRBJ2-1): KAGVTQTPRYLIKTRGQQVTLSCSPISGHRSVSWYQQTPGQGLQFLFEYFSETQRNKGNFPGRFSGRQFSNSRSEMNVSTLELGDSALYLCASSLAPAGENEQFFGPGTRLTVL.

This CDR3 is CASSDGGREGGNQPQHF. The DNA for the CDR3 is TGTGCCAGCAGTGATGGCGGCAGGGAAGGAGGCAATCAGCCCCAGCATTTT. The chain joins TRBV2 to TRBJ1-5; D perhaps matches TRBD1 (5 bases). This CDR3 comprises 17 residues. Germline loops: CDR1 SNHLY, CDR2 FYNNEI. V gave up 3 bases and J gave up 2 bases, with 17 bases separating them. Based on the CDR3 plus reference TRBV2 and TRBJ1-5, the full variable domain is EPEVTQTPSHQVTQMGQEVILRCVPISNHLYFYWYRQILGQKVEFLVSFYNNEISEKSEIFDDQFSVERPDGSNFTLKIRSTKLEDSAMYFCASSDGGREGGNQPQHFGDGTRLSIL.

The CDR3 sequence is CASSLGTGRIGELFF. The CDR3 DNA reads TGTGCCAGCAGCTTAGGGACAGGACGTATTGGGGAGCTGTTTTTT. The chain is built from TRBV7-2 and TRBJ2-2, with TRBD1 matching over 7 bases. Germline V gene lookup returns CDR1 SGHTA and CDR2 FQGNSA. This CDR3 has 15 residues. The V and J ends lost 1 base and 8 bases, in that order; junction bases with no gene match: 7. Based on the CDR3 plus reference TRBV7-2 and TRBJ2-2, the full variable domain is GAGVSQSPSNKVTEKGKDVELRCDPISGHTALYWYRQSLGQGLEFLIYFQGNSAPDKSGLPSDRFSAERTGGSVSTLTIQRTQQEDSAVYLCASSLGTGRIGELFFGEGSRLTVL.

The chain recombines TRBV20-1 with TRBJ2-5; possibly TRBD1 for D (5 bases). The tail of the sequence fits TRBJ2-7 better, so the J call may be wrong. The CDR3 is made up of 14 amino acids. The germline V gene has CDR1 DFQATT and CDR2 SNEGSKA (reference sequence). The CDR3 nucleotides are TGCAGTGCGAACTGGTCCAGGGCTGTGTACGAGCAGTACTTC. It is translated as CSANWSRAVYEQYF.